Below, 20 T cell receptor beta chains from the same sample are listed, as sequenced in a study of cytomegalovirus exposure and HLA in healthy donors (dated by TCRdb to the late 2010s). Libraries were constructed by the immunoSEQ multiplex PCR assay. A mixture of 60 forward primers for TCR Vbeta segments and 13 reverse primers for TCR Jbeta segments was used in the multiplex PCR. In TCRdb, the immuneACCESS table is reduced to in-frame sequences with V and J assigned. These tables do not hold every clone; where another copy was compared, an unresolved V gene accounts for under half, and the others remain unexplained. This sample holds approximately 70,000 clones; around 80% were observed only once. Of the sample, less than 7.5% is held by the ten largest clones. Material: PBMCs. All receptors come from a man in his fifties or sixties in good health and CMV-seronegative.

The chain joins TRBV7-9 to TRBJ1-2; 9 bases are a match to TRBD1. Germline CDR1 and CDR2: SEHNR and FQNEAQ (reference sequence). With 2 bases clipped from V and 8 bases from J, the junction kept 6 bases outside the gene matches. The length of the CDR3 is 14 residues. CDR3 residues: CASSLIGQGSGYTF. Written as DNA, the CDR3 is TGTGCCAGCAGCTTAATCGGACAGGGGAGCGGCTACACCTTC.

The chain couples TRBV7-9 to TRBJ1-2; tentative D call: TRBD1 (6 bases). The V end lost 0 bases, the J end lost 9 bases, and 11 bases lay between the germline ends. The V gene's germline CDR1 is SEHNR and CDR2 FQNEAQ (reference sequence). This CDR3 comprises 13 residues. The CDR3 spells CASSLAQGIRYTF. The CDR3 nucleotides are TGTGCCAGCAGCTTAGCACAGGGTATACGCTACACCTTC.

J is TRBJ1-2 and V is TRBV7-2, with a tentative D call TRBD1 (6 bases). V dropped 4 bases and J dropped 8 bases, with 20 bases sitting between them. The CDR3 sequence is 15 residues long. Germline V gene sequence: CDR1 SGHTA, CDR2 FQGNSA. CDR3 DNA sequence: TGTGCCAGCAGCTCCAACAACAGGGTCCCGGGAGGCTACACCTTC. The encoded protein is CASSSNNRVPGGYTF. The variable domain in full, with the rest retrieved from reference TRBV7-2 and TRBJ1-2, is GAGVSQSPSNKVTEKGKDVELRCDPISGHTALYWYRQSLGQGLEFLIYFQGNSAPDKSGLPSDRFSAERTGGSVSTLTIQRTQQEDSAVYLCASSSNNRVPGGYTFGSGTRLTVV.

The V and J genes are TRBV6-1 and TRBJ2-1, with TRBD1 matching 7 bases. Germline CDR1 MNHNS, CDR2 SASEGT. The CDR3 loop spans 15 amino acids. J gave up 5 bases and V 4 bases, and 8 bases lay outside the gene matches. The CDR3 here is CASSAPGQRNNEQFF. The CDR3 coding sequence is TGTGCCAGCAGTGCCCCGGGACAGCGGAACAATGAGCAGTTCTTC.

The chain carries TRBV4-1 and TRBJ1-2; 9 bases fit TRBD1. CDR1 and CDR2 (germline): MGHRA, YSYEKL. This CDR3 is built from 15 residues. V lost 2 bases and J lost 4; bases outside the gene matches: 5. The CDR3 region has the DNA TGCGCCAGCAGCCAATCCCGGGACAGGGTCTATGGCTACACCTTC. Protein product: CASSQSRDRVYGYTF.

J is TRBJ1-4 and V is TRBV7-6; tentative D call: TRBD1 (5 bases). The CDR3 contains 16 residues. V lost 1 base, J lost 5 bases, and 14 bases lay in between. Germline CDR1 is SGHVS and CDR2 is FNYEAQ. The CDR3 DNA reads TGTGCCAGCAGCTTAGGAGGCAGGGCTCGGAATGAAAAACTGTTTTTT. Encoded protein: CASSLGGRARNEKLFF.

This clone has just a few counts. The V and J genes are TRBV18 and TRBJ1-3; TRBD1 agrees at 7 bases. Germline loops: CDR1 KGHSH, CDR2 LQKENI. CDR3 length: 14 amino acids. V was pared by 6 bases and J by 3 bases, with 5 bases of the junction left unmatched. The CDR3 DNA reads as TGTGCCAGCTCCCGACAGGGACGTGGAAACACCATATATTTT. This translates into CASSRQGRGNTIYF.

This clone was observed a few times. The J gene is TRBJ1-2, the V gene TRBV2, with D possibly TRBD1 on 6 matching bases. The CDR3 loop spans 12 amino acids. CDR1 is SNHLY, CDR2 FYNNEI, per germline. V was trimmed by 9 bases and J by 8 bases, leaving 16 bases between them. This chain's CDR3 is CARRQDHGGYTF. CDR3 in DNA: TGTGCCAGACGACAGGACCATGGGGGCTACACCTTC. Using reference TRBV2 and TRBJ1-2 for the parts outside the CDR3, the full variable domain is EPEVTQTPSHQVTQMGQEVILRCVPISNHLYFYWYRQILGQKVEFLVSFYNNEISEKSEIFDDQFSVERPDGSNFTLKIRSTKLEDSAMYFCARRQDHGGYTFGSGTRLTVV.

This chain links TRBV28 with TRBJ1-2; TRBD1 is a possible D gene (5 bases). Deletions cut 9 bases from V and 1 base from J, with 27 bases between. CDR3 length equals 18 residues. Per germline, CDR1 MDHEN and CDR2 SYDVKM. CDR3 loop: CASRTGGVTDVFNYGYTF. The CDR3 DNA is TGTGCCAGTCGGACTGGGGGGGTAACAGACGTTTTTAACTATGGCTACACCTTC.

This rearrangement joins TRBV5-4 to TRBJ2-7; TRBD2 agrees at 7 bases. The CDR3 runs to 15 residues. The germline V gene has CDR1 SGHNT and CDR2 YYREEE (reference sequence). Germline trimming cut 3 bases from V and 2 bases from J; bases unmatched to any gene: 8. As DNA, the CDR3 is TGTGCCAGCAGCTCCGGACTAGGGACTACCTACGAGCAGTACTTC. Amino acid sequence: CASSSGLGTTYEQYF.

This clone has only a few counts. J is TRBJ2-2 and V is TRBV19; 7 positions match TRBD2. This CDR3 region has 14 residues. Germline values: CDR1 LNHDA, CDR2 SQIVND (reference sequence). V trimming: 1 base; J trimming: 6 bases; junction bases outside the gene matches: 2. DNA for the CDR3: TGTGCCAGTAGTATAGTCAGCGGGGCCGGGGAGCTGTTTTTT. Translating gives CASSIVSGAGELFF.

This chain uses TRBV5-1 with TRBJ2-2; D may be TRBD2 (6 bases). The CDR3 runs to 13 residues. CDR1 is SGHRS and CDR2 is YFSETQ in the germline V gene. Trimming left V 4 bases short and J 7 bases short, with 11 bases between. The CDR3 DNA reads TGCGCCAGCAGCGTACTAGCAATCGGGGAGCTGTTTTTT. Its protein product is CASSVLAIGELFF. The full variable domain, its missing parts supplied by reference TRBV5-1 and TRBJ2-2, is KAGVTQTPRYLIKTRGQQVTLSCSPISGHRSVSWYQQTPGQGLQFLFEYFSETQRNKGNFPGRFSGRQFSNSRSEMNVSTLELGDSALYLCASSVLAIGELFFGEGSRLTVL.

CDR3 nucleotide sequence: TGTGCCAGTAAGAGGGGGACTAGCGGGCGGGATACGCAGTATTTT. Translating it yields CASKRGTSGRDTQYF. The V gene is TRBV19, the J gene TRBJ2-3; 12 nucleotides match TRBD2. CDR3 length: 15 residues. CDR1 and CDR2 (germline): LNHDA, SQIVND (reference sequence). J was trimmed by 6 bases and V by 7 bases; bases with no gene match: 8.

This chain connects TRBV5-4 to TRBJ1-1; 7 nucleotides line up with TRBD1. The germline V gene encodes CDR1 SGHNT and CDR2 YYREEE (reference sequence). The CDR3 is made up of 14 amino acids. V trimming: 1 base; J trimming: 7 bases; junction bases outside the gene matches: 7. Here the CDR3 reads CASSLTGVSGEAFF. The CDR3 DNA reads TGTGCCAGCAGCTTGACAGGGGTGAGCGGTGAAGCTTTCTTT.

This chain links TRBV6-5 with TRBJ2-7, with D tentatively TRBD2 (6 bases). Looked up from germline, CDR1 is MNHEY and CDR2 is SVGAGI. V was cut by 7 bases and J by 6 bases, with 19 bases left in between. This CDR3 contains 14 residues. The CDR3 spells CASIPRFGGREQYF. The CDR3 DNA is TGTGCCAGCATTCCACGATTCGGGGGACGCGAGCAGTACTTC.

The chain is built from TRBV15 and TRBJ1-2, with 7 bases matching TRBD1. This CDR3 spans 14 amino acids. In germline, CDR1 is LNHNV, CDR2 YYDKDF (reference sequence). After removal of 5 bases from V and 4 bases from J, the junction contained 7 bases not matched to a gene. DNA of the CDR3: TGTGCCACCAGCCGAACCGGGACAGTCTATGGCTACACCTTC. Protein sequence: CATSRTGTVYGYTF.

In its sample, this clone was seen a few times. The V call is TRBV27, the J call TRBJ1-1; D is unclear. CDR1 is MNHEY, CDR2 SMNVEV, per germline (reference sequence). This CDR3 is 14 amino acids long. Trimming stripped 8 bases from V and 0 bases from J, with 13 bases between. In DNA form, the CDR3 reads TGTGCCAGCGCTGGCAGTGCCCTGAACACTGAAGCTTTCTTT. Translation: CASAGSALNTEAFF.

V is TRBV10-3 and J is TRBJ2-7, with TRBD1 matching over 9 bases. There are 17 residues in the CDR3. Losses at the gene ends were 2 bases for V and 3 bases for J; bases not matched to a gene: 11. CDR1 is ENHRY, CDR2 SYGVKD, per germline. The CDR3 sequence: CAISEPGGGTGLYEQYF. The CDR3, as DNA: TGTGCCATCAGTGAGCCTGGGGGTGGGACAGGGCTCTACGAGCAGTACTTC.

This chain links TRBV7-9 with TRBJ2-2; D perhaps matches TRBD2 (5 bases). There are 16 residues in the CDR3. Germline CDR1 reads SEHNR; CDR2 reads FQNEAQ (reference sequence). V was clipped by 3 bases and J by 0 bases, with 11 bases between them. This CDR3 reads CASSFVPGANTGELFF. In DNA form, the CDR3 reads TGTGCCAGCAGCTTCGTACCCGGGGCGAACACCGGGGAGCTGTTTTTT.

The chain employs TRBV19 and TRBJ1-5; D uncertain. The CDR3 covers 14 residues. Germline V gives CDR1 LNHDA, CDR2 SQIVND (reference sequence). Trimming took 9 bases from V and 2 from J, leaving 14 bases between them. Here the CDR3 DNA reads TGTGCCAGCGCACCCGTATCGGGCAATCAGCCCCAGCATTTT. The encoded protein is CASAPVSGNQPQHF.